The rows below give T cell receptor beta chains drawn from one sample of a study of blood T cells in healthy people across ages. TCRdb independently ran MiXCR on the 5' RACE reads; one entry per CDR3 protein. The sample holds 450,000 to 700,000 distinct CDR3 sequences, about 26% seen once. The sample consisted of blood. Receptors were obtained from a woman aged 70-85 years in good health. The CDR3 runs from the conserved cysteine through the conserved F or W.

v_call: TRBV2
j_call: TRBJ2-5
cdr3_aa: CASRLGGSQETQYF

v_call: TRBV10-2
j_call: TRBJ2-3
cdr3_aa: CASSEDRAADTQYF

v_call: TRBV10-3
j_call: TRBJ2-5
cdr3_aa: CAISRLTGEETQYF

v_call: TRBV7-2
j_call: TRBJ2-4
cdr3_aa: CASSLDWTGGIQYF

v_call: TRBV10-3
j_call: TRBJ1-2
cdr3_aa: CAIGRDNNLYGYTF

v_call: TRBV29-1
j_call: TRBJ1-1
cdr3_aa: CSVLKGTMNTEAFF

v_call: TRBV2
j_call: TRBJ2-1
cdr3_aa: CASSELAGYGYEQFF

v_call: TRBV20-1
j_call: TRBJ2-7
cdr3_aa: CSARDSGAYEQYF

v_call: TRBV10-3
j_call: TRBJ2-4
cdr3_aa: CAISPEGDFKNIQYF

v_call: TRBV5-4
j_call: TRBJ2-1
cdr3_aa: CASSFIGTANGEQFF

v_call: TRBV5-1
j_call: TRBJ2-6
cdr3_aa: CASSLLTGQGFTGANVLTF

v_call: TRBV5-1
j_call: TRBJ1-4
cdr3_aa: CASRYQGQTNEKLFF

v_call: TRBV20-1
j_call: TRBJ2-1
cdr3_aa: CAGLSYNEQFF

v_call: TRBV7-2
j_call: TRBJ1-1
cdr3_aa: CAISSTGNTEAFF

v_call: TRBV20-1
j_call: .
cdr3_aa: CSASKGGHTGYEQYF

v_call: TRBV5-4
j_call: TRBJ2-7
cdr3_aa: CASSYNRGKGDEQYF

v_call: TRBV28
j_call: TRBJ1-5
cdr3_aa: CAALGVNQPQHF

v_call: TRBV12-3/TRBV12-4
j_call: TRBJ2-5
cdr3_aa: CASSLGPGGETQYF

v_call: TRBV6-5
j_call: TRBJ1-5
cdr3_aa: CASSLDRYQPQHF

v_call: TRBV7-9
j_call: TRBJ1-2
cdr3_aa: CASSLAGDLKNYGYTF

v_call: TRBV2
j_call: TRBJ2-7
cdr3_aa: CASRRLGVVYEQYF

v_call: TRBV7-9
j_call: TRBJ2-1
cdr3_aa: CASSLNSNSYNEQFF

v_call: TRBV7-2
j_call: TRBJ2-5
cdr3_aa: CASSLARGSGEEETQYF

v_call: TRBV6-5
j_call: TRBJ1-2
cdr3_aa: CASSYQGEAYGYTF

v_call: TRBV29-1
j_call: TRBJ1-2
cdr3_aa: CSVGSGAYGYTF

v_call: TRBV20-1
j_call: TRBJ2-7
cdr3_aa: CSASRASSYEQYF

v_call: TRBV7-9
j_call: TRBJ2-5
cdr3_aa: CASSLEGSQQGTQYF

v_call: TRBV11-1
j_call: TRBJ2-5
cdr3_aa: CASSSRGDQSTQYF

v_call: TRBV2
j_call: TRBJ2-3
cdr3_aa: CASSISGDRTDTQYF

v_call: TRBV4-3
j_call: TRBJ1-2
cdr3_aa: CASSQYITTGFYTF

v_call: TRBV7-2
j_call: TRBJ2-3
cdr3_aa: CASSLEGRVRTDTQYF

v_call: TRBV6-5
j_call: TRBJ1-5
cdr3_aa: CASSYSTTDRVWSHQPQHF

v_call: TRBV20-1
j_call: TRBJ2-5
cdr3_aa: CSATGTSGPGPFETQYF

v_call: TRBV20-1
j_call: TRBJ2-5
cdr3_aa: CSAREGTGASGTQYF

v_call: TRBV9
j_call: .
cdr3_aa: CASSRYQGNEQFF

v_call: TRBV29-1
j_call: TRBJ1-2
cdr3_aa: CSAQLNYGYTF

v_call: TRBV12-3/TRBV12-4
j_call: TRBJ2-1
cdr3_aa: CASATSGRYNEQFF

v_call: TRBV12-3/TRBV12-4
j_call: TRBJ2-2
cdr3_aa: CASMGAPGGELFF

v_call: TRBV6-6
j_call: TRBJ1-4
cdr3_aa: CASSSGVPNEKLFF

v_call: TRBV14
j_call: .
cdr3_aa: CASSQAPTQYF

v_call: TRBV5-6
j_call: TRBJ2-7
cdr3_aa: CASSLYEAGFAEQYF

v_call: TRBV9
j_call: TRBJ2-5
cdr3_aa: CASSVAQGLGETQYF

v_call: TRBV6-2/TRBV6-3
j_call: TRBJ2-5
cdr3_aa: CASSYSRTGPRETQYF

v_call: TRBV2
j_call: TRBJ2-3
cdr3_aa: CASRYADTQYF

v_call: TRBV3-1
j_call: TRBJ1-1
cdr3_aa: CASSQAGGGRGTEAFF

v_call: TRBV27
j_call: TRBJ1-2
cdr3_aa: CASRGSSNYGYTF

v_call: TRBV5-1
j_call: TRBJ1-3
cdr3_aa: CASSLTARDSGNTIYF

v_call: TRBV11-2
j_call: TRBJ1-1
cdr3_aa: CASSHSPGQTEAFF

v_call: TRBV7-9
j_call: TRBJ2-1
cdr3_aa: CASSFDGTTNNEQFF

v_call: TRBV30
j_call: TRBJ2-5
cdr3_aa: CAWSPDRGQETQYF

v_call: TRBV6-1
j_call: TRBJ1-1
cdr3_aa: CASKGLVDTEAFF

v_call: TRBV13
j_call: TRBJ1-1
cdr3_aa: CASRFPRAGITEAFF